A selection of T cell receptor beta chains follows, all from one sample in a study of graft-versus-host responses after intestinal transplantation. The table came from immunoSEQ multiplex PCR; TCRdb's copy has only in-frame clones and leaves some out. Of just over 70,000 clones in the sample, about 87% were seen once. Antigens of these TCRs are unknown. This material consisted of unstimulated CD4+ T cells sorted from spleen or lymph node cells, taken before transplant. Receptors were obtained from a human donor who was the organ donor for an intestinal transplant. CDR3s include the opening cysteine and the closing phenylalanine or tryptophan. The D gene is left open where the match is weak. Rows may omit the clone size; those that give it use once, few, many or a size class.

V gene,clone size,D gene,J gene,CDR3 DNA,CDR3 protein
TRBV11-3,-,TRBD2,TRBJ2-5,TGTGCCAGCAGCCCAGGGCGCGGGGGAAGAGAGACCCAGTACTTC,CASSPGRGGRETQYF
TRBV6-5,-,-,TRBJ1-5,TGTGCCAGCAGTTACGGGAGTAGCAATCAGCCCCAGCATTTT,CASSYGSSNQPQHF
TRBV28,few,TRBD2,TRBJ2-1,TGTGCCAGCAGTTTATTAGCGGGGGCCTACAATGAGCAGTTCTTC,CASSLLAGAYNEQFF
TRBV29-1,-,-,TRBJ1-1,TGCAGCGTTGAGGGGGGAACGAACACTGAAGCTTTCTTT,CSVEGGTNTEAFF
TRBV7-2,-,TRBD1,TRBJ1-3,TGTGCCAGCAGCTTAGCTATAGGGACAGGGGTAGGAAACACCATATATTTT,CASSLAIGTGVGNTIYF
TRBV19,few,-,TRBJ1-2,TGTGCCAGTAGCCTAGGCAGTTTTGACTATGGCTACACCTTC,CASSLGSFDYGYTF
TRBV6-6,-,TRBD1,TRBJ1-2,TGTGCCAGCAGTCAACAGACAGGGAACAACTATGGCTACACCTTC,CASSQQTGNNYGYTF
TRBV19,few,-,TRBJ1-4,TGTGCCAGTAGTATGCAGGGATCGACTAATGAAAAACTGTTTTTT,CASSMQGSTNEKLFF
TRBV7-9,-,TRBD1,TRBJ1-2,TGTGCCAGCAGCTCGCGGGGACAGGGGTGGTATGGCTACACCTTC,CASSSRGQGWYGYTF
TRBV6-1,-,-,TRBJ1-1,TGTGCCAGCACGGACTTAATGAACACTGAAGCTTTCTTT,CASTDLMNTEAFF
TRBV15,-,-,TRBJ2-1,TGTGCCACCAGCAGAGAGGACTTGGGGTACCGGCCCTACAATGAGCAGTTCTTC,CATSREDLGYRPYNEQFF
TRBV15,-,TRBD2,TRBJ2-3,TGTGCCACCAGCATAGGGCGGGGGGCCTTTGGTACGCAGTATTTT,CATSIGRGAFGTQYF
TRBV7-9,few,-,TRBJ1-5,TGTGCCAGCAGCTTCAGGGGAATGAATCAGCCCCAGCATTTT,CASSFRGMNQPQHF
TRBV29-1,-,TRBD1,TRBJ1-1,TGCAGCGTTGAAGGACAGGGAAGTGAAGCTTTCTTT,CSVEGQGSEAFF
TRBV19,-,TRBD2,TRBJ2-3,TGTGCCAGTAGTCTTCTCCCGGGGGGGAGGACAGATACGCAGTATTTT,CASSLLPGGRTDTQYF
TRBV5-6,few,TRBD1,TRBJ2-7,TGTGCCAGCAGCTGGAATCCGGGACAGGGGTTAGTTTTC,CASSWNPGQGLVF
TRBV19,-,-,TRBJ1-5,TGTGCCAGTAGTACCGACGGGGGTGGGAATCAGCCCCAGCATTTT,CASSTDGGGNQPQHF
TRBV5-1,-,-,TRBJ1-1,TGCGCCAGCAGCTCCGAAAGGGCAGGGGTGAACACTGAAGCTTTCTTT,CASSSERAGVNTEAFF
TRBV2,-,-,TRBJ2-6,TGTGCCAGCAGTGAAGCGCTTGGGGGGACTGGGGCCAACGTCCTGACTTTC,CASSEALGGTGANVLTF
TRBV29-1,-,-,TRBJ2-3,TGCAGCGTTGAGCAGGGCTTGTACACAGATACGCAGTATTTT,CSVEQGLYTDTQYF
TRBV6-1,-,TRBD1,TRBJ1-5,TGTGCCAGCAGTGTACTTAACCGGGACAGGGAGGGCGATAGCAATCAGCCCCAGCATTTT,CASSVLNRDREGDSNQPQHF
TRBV30,-,-,TRBJ1-2,TGTGCCTGGAGTGCCCTTTATGGCTACACCTTC,CAWSALYGYTF
TRBV27,-,-,TRBJ1-2,TGTGCCACCCGTCGGGGGAACTATGGCTACACCTTC,CATRRGNYGYTF
TRBV25-1,-,-,TRBJ2-2,TGTGCCAGCAGTGGGGGCCAGTTGGTAACCGGGGAGCTGTTTTTT,CASSGGQLVTGELFF
TRBV2,once,TRBD1,TRBJ2-2,TGTGCCAGCAGGGACAGGGCCCACACCGGGGAGCTGTTTTTT,CASRDRAHTGELFF